This entry lists 28 T cell receptor beta chains sequenced from one sample in a study of Graves' ophthalmopathy and Graves' hyperthyroidism. Researchers took RNA transcripts and amplified TCR beta CDR3 regions from them. Second-round multiplex PCR came after a first-round RT-PCR that employed HTBI primers. TCRdb reanalysed the multiplex PCR reads using MiXCR and keeps one entry per CDR3 protein. Counted here are approximately 1.2 million distinct CDR3 sequences, 35% to 40% occurring once; the ten biggest clones make up roughly 10%. The sample was peripheral blood or thyroid tissue (not recorded which). These receptors all stem from an adult man with Graves' hyperthyroidism.

This clonotype came up many times. V is TRBV11-2 and J is TRBJ2-5; D unresolved. Between the trimmed V and J ends, which lost 1 base and 2 bases, there was a span of 8 bases. The V gene's germline CDR1 is SGHAT and CDR2 FQNNGV. This CDR3 contains 14 residues. Written as DNA, the CDR3 is TGTGCCAGCAGCTTAGTTGCATCACAAGAGACCCAGTACTTC. Translated, it gives CASSLVASQETQYF.

The chain uses TRBV7-3 and TRBJ2-7; 11 bases agree with TRBD1. CDR1 and CDR2 from the germline V gene are SGHTA and FQGTGA. The V and J ends lost 11 bases and 5 bases, in that order; junction bases with no gene match: 8. The CDR3 is 13 amino acids. CDR3 sequence (DNA): TGTGCCTCGGACAGGGGGCGTTTCCACGAGCAGTACTTC. Translated: CASDRGRFHEQYF.

The chain couples TRBV5-1 to TRBJ2-7; TRBD2 matches at 7 bases. Germline V lookup: CDR1 SGHRS, CDR2 YFSETQ. J gave up 0 bases and V 4 bases, and 10 bases lay outside the gene matches. The CDR3 consists of 16 residues. Here the CDR3 DNA reads TGCGCCAGCAGCGGTTCGGGAGGCGTCAGCTCCTACGAGCAGTACTTC. It yields the protein CASSGSGGVSSYEQYF.

The chain employs TRBV20-1 and TRBJ1-6; no clear D gene. Germline V gene lookup returns CDR1 DFQATT and CDR2 SNEGSKA (reference sequence). This CDR3 spans 12 amino acids. The CDR3 reads CSPGWNDGPLHF. As DNA, the CDR3 is TGCAGCCCCGGGTGGAATGATGGACCCCTCCACTTT.

This sequence joins TRBV19 and TRBJ1-1; D is perhaps TRBD1 (5 bases). V was cut by 5 bases and J by 5 bases, with 12 bases left in between. The CDR3 is made up of 13 amino acids. The V gene's germline CDR1 is LNHDA and CDR2 SQIVND (reference sequence). The CDR3 sequence is CASSRAGWTEAFF. The CDR3 nucleotides are TGTGCCAGTAGTCGGGCAGGGTGGACTGAAGCTTTCTTT. Looking up the rest from reference TRBV19 and TRBJ1-1 gives the full variable domain: DGGITQSPKYLFRKEGQNVTLSCEQNLNHDAMYWYRQDPGQGLRLIYYSQIVNDFQKGDIAEGYSVSREKKESFPLTVTSAQKNPTAFYLCASSRAGWTEAFFGQGTRLTVV.

This clonotype was picked up a small number of times. V usage is TRBV7-2 and J usage is TRBJ1-2, with D maybe TRBD1 (5 bases). This CDR3 has 14 residues. Germline CDR1 is SGHTA and CDR2 is FQGNSA. Trimming removed 1 base from V and 4 bases from J, with 10 bases in between. The DNA of the CDR3 is TGTGCCAGCAGCTTAGGGGGCCCTCTCTATGGCTACACCTTC. This translates into CASSLGGPLYGYTF.

This clonotype was detected a few times. The chain has TRBV30 and TRBJ1-1; D not resolved. Trimming cost V 5 bases and J 1 base, with 8 bases left between them. The CDR3 contains 12 residues. Per germline, CDR1 GTSNPN and CDR2 SVGIG (reference sequence). CDR3 sequence: CAWGGRNTEAFF. The CDR3 coding sequence is TGTGCCTGGGGCGGGAGGAACACTGAAGCTTTCTTT.

Worth noting for this clonotype: This could be a read error, since a much larger clone is one nucleotide away. The genes are TRBV7-2 and TRBJ2-7; no firm D call. Germline CDR1 reads SGHTA; CDR2 reads FQGNSA. V was pared by 5 bases and J by 4 bases, with 12 bases between. The CDR3 length is 13 residues. The CDR3, as DNA: TGTGCCAGCAGCCTCCCCCCCGCGTACGAGCAGTACTTC. Its protein is CASSLPPAYEQYF. The full variable domain, in which reference TRBV7-2 and TRBJ2-7 provide the parts outside the CDR3, is GAGVSQSPSNKVTEKGKDVELRCDPISGHTALYWYRQSLGQGLEFLIYFQGNSAPDKSGLPSDRFSAERTGGSVSTLTIQRTQQEDSAVYLCASSLPPAYEQYFGPGTRLTVT.

V is TRBV25-1 and J is TRBJ2-7; 9 bases match TRBD1. This CDR3 region has 15 residues. Trimming at V came to 6 bases and at J to 3 bases, leaving 9 bases not matched to a gene. The germline CDR1 and CDR2 sequences are MGHDK and SYGVNS. The CDR3, as DNA: TGTGCCAGCAGCACCCCCGGGACAGGGTTCTACGAGCAGTACTTC. Protein product: CASSTPGTGFYEQYF.

This clonotype was picked up a small number of times. This chain links TRBV11-2 with TRBJ1-2, with a weak D call TRBD1 (5 bases). V was trimmed by 3 bases and J by 4 bases, leaving 15 bases between them. Germline-derived CDR1 and CDR2 are SGHAT and FQNNGV. The CDR3 is 15 residues long. The CDR3 protein is CASSFGEDTLYGYTF. The DNA of the CDR3 is TGTGCCAGCAGCTTCGGGGAGGACACCCTCTATGGCTACACCTTC.

This clonotype occurred a few times. This chain links TRBV6-6 with TRBJ2-7; D may be TRBD2 (6 bases). V was trimmed by 6 bases and J by 0 bases, leaving 9 bases between them. The CDR3 is 13 amino acids. CDR1 is MNHNY, CDR2 SVGAGI, per germline (reference sequence). CDR3 DNA: TGTGCCAGCAGGGGAGGTCCCTCCTACGAGCAGTACTTC. This gives the protein CASRGGPSYEQYF.

There are many counts of this clonotype. This chain links TRBV4-3 with TRBJ2-5, with D possibly matching TRBD2 (5 bases). The V end was cut by 3 bases, the J end by 5 bases, with 13 bases between. CDR3 length: 14 amino acids. The germline V gene encodes CDR1 LGHNA and CDR2 YSLEER. CDR3 DNA: TGCGCCAGCAGCCAGAGCCTTGGCGGGGAGACCCAGTACTTC. As protein: CASSQSLGGETQYF.

The rearrangement links TRBV9 to TRBJ1-3; the D is unclear. This CDR3 contains 15 residues. Trimming removed 5 bases from V and 0 bases from J, with 12 bases in between. Germline V gene data show CDR1 as SGDLS and CDR2 as YYNGEE. The CDR3 DNA reads TGTGCCAGCAGTCCCATGAGCGTCTCTGGAAACACCATATATTTT. Translating it yields CASSPMSVSGNTIYF.

The chain couples TRBV10-3 to TRBJ1-4; tentatively, D is TRBD1 (6 bases). V lost 6 bases to trimming and J lost 8 bases, with 13 bases between them. The V gene's germline CDR1 is ENHRY and CDR2 SYGVKD. The CDR3 is 13 amino acids. CDR3 sequence: CAIRGDTGEKLFF. For the CDR3, the DNA is TGTGCCATCAGAGGGGACACCGGGGAAAAACTGTTTTTT.

This clonotype was observed many times. The V gene is TRBV7-9, the J gene TRBJ2-7; D could derive from TRBD1 or TRBD2 (6 bases each). The CDR3 is made up of 14 amino acids. The germline V gene has CDR1 SEHNR and CDR2 FQNEAQ (reference sequence). V gave up 7 bases and J gave up 5 bases, with 18 bases separating them. CDR3 sequence reads: CASTRGDGGDEQYF. In DNA, the CDR3 is TGTGCCAGCACCCGAGGGGACGGGGGCGACGAGCAGTACTTC. Combining the CDR3 with reference TRBV7-9 and TRBJ2-7 gives the whole variable domain DTGVSQNPRHKITKRGQNVTFRCDPISEHNRLYWYRQTLGQGPEFLTYFQNEAQLEKSRLLSDRFSAERPKGSFSTLEIQRTEQGDSAMYLCASTRGDGGDEQYFGPGTRLTVT.

The chain recombines TRBV10-3 with TRBJ2-7, with TRBD2 matching 14 bases. The CDR3 loop spans 19 amino acids. V trimming: 4 bases; J trimming: 6 bases; junction bases outside the gene matches: 17. Germline CDR1 ENHRY, CDR2 SYGVKD. CDR3: CAISGISGTSGRTMGEQYF. CDR3 nucleotide sequence: TGTGCCATCAGTGGAATCTCCGGGACTAGCGGGAGAACAATGGGCGAGCAGTACTTC.

This clonotype showed up just a few times. The genes are TRBV20-1 and TRBJ1-2; 8 nucleotides align to TRBD1. J lost 2 bases, V lost 6 bases, and 14 bases had no gene match. This CDR3 is built from 16 residues. CDR1 and CDR2 from the germline V gene are DFQATT and SNEGSKA (reference sequence). The CDR3 region has the DNA TGCAGTGCCGTAAGAGGGACAGGCGTTTTAAACTATGGCTACACCTTC. Translating gives CSAVRGTGVLNYGYTF.

This clonotype was found many times. The chain employs TRBV29-1 and TRBJ1-2, with D possibly matching TRBD1 (5 bases). The germline gives CDR1 SQVTM, CDR2 ANQGSEA. The CDR3 extends over 13 amino acids. The V end lost 4 bases, the J end lost 6 bases, and 15 bases lay between the germline ends. CDR3: CSVVGGEDNGYTF. In nucleotides, the CDR3 is TGCAGCGTTGTGGGGGGGGAAGATAATGGCTACACCTTC.

This rearrangement joins TRBV29-1 to TRBJ1-3, with unresolved D. This CDR3 has 13 residues. Germline assignment: CDR1 SQVTM and CDR2 ANQGSEA. V was pared by 2 bases and J by 0 bases, with 5 bases between. The DNA of the CDR3 is TGCAGCGTTGAATTCAACTCTGGAAACACCATATATTTT. It specifies CSVEFNSGNTIYF.

This clonotype was seen repeatedly, ten times or more. The rearrangement joins TRBV7-2 to TRBJ2-5; 10 bases map to TRBD2. The CDR3 is 15 amino acids. Germline-derived CDR1 and CDR2 are SGHTA and FQGNSA. J was trimmed by 6 bases and V by 1 base; bases with no gene match: 5. This chain's CDR3 is CASSLVAGGHQTQYF. The CDR3 DNA sequence: TGTGCCAGCAGCTTAGTAGCGGGGGGCCACCAGACCCAGTACTTC. Complete variable domain (other parts from reference TRBV7-2 and TRBJ2-5): GAGVSQSPSNKVTEKGKDVELRCDPISGHTALYWYRQSLGQGLEFLIYFQGNSAPDKSGLPSDRFSAERTGGSVSTLTIQRTQQEDSAVYLCASSLVAGGHQTQYFGPGTRLLVL.

The rearrangement links TRBV7-2 to TRBJ2-1; TRBD2 matches at 14 bases. V shed 4 bases and J 12 bases; nucleotides not matched to a gene: 5. Germline assignment: CDR1 SGHTA and CDR2 FQGNSA. The CDR3 is 14 amino acids. CDR3 sequence: CASSSGTSGRLQFF. CDR3 sequence (DNA): TGTGCCAGCAGCTCCGGGACTAGCGGGAGATTGCAGTTCTTC.

This clonotype was seen a handful of times. The chain joins TRBV14 to TRBJ2-2, with D uncertain. Germline CDR1 reads SGHDN; CDR2 reads FVKESK. V was clipped by 6 bases and J by 7 bases, with 15 bases between them. There are 14 residues in the CDR3. The CDR3 DNA reads TGTGCCAGCAGAGGGCCCAGAGCTCTCGGGGAGCTGTTTTTT. Its protein is CASRGPRALGELFF.

This chain connects TRBV7-9 to TRBJ1-2; 10 bases are shared with TRBD1. This CDR3 is built from 15 residues. Trimming took 6 bases from V and 4 from J; bases not matched to a gene: 8. Germline CDR1 SEHNR, CDR2 FQNEAQ (reference sequence). DNA of the CDR3: TGTGCCAGCAGTTATGACAGGGGGCTTGGCTATGGCTACACCTTC. Amino acid sequence: CASSYDRGLGYGYTF. Filled out from reference TRBV7-9 and TRBJ1-2, the complete variable domain reads DTGVSQNPRHKITKRGQNVTFRCDPISEHNRLYWYRQTLGQGPEFLTYFQNEAQLEKSRLLSDRFSAERPKGSFSTLEIQRTEQGDSAMYLCASSYDRGLGYGYTFGSGTRLTVV.

Regarding this clonotype: A read error may be the cause here, since a much bigger clone is one base away. J is TRBJ2-5 and V is TRBV2; 10 nucleotides line up with TRBD2. Germline values: CDR1 SNHLY, CDR2 FYNNEI. The CDR3 totals 14 residues. CDR3 sequence (DNA): TGTGCCAGCAGTGATCCTAGCGGGGGAGAGACCCGGTACTTC. Translated, it gives CASSDPSGGETRYF.

This clonotype was counted many times. This sequence joins TRBV7-8 and TRBJ2-5, with 8 bases fitting TRBD2. From germline, CDR1 is SGHVS and CDR2 FQNEAQ. J was trimmed by 5 bases and V by 1 base; bases with no gene match: 15. This CDR3 region has 18 residues. The CDR3 loop is CASSLGPLGGAPLETQYF. As DNA, the CDR3 is TGTGCCAGCAGCTTAGGTCCCCTCGGGGGGGCCCCGTTGGAGACCCAGTACTTC. Combining the CDR3 with reference TRBV7-8 and TRBJ2-5 gives the whole variable domain GAGVSQSPRYKVAKRGQDVALRCDPISGHVSLFWYQQALGQGPEFLTYFQNEAQLDKSGLPSDRFFAERPEGSVSTLKIQRTQQEDSAVYLCASSLGPLGGAPLETQYFGPGTRLLVL.

Of note for this clonotype: At one end, the junction sequence differs from germline, possibly due to a read error. This rearrangement joins TRBV20-1 to TRBJ1-1; 8 nucleotides match TRBD1. The germline V gene encodes CDR1 DFQATT and CDR2 SNEGSKA (reference sequence). The CDR3 length is 13 residues. CDR3 sequence reads: CSAGEGTGRWAFF. The CDR3, as DNA: TGCAGTGCTGGGGAAGGGACAGGCAGATGGGCTTTTTTT.

This clonotype was seen repeatedly, ten times or more. This chain links TRBV24-1 with TRBJ2-7; 7 positions match TRBD1. This CDR3 region has 15 residues. In germline, CDR1 is KGHDR, CDR2 SFDVKD. V was pared by 4 bases and J by 1 base, with 6 bases of the junction left unmatched. CDR3 nucleotides: TGTGCCACCAGTGACCCCGGGACAGAATCCTACGAGCAGTACTTC. As protein: CATSDPGTESYEQYF.

The chain carries TRBV12-3 or TRBV12-4 and TRBJ1-3, with a weak D call TRBD1 (5 bases). The CDR3 is 12 residues long. V lost 7 bases and J 8 bases, leaving 12 bases between the germline ends. CDR3 DNA sequence: TGTGCCAGCACGGGCAGGGCGGACACCATATATTTT. Translating it yields CASTGRADTIYF.